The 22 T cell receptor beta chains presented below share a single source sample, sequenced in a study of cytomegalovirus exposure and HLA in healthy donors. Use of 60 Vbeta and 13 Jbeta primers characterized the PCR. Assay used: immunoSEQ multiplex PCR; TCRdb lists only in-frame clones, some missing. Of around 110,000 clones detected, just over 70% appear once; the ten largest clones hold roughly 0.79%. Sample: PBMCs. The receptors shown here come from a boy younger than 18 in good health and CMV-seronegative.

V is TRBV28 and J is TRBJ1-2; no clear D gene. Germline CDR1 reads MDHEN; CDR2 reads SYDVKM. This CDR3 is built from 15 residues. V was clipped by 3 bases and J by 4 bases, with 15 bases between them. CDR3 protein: CASSFPGGLIYGYTF. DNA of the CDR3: TGTGCCAGCAGTTTCCCCGGCGGGCTGATCTATGGCTACACCTTC.

The CDR3 protein is CASSSLTRSNEQFF. In DNA, the CDR3 is TGCGCCAGCAGCTCTCTCACTAGAAGCAATGAGCAGTTCTTC. This chain connects TRBV5-1 to TRBJ2-1, with TRBD2 as a possible D gene (5 bases). Per germline, CDR1 SGHRS and CDR2 YFSETQ. This CDR3 is 14 amino acids long. V was pared by 3 bases and J by 6 bases, with 13 bases between.

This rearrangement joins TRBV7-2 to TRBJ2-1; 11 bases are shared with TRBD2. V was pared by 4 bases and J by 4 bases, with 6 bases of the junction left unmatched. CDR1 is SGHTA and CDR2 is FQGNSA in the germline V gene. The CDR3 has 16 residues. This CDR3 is CASSSRLAGIYNEQFF. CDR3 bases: TGTGCCAGCAGCTCCCGACTAGCGGGGATATACAATGAGCAGTTCTTC.

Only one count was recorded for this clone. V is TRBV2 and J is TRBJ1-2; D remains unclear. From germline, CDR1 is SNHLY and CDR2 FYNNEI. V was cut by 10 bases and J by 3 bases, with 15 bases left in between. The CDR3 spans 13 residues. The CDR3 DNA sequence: TGTGCCACCTCAAGAGGGCAGGACTATGGCTACACCTTC. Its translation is CATSRGQDYGYTF.

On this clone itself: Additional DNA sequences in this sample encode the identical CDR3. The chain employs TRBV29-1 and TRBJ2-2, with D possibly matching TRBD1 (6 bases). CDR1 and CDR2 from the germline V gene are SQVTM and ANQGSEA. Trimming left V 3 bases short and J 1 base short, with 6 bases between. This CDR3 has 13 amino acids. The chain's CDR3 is CSVDRGNTGELFF. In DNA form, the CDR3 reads TGCAGCGTTGACAGGGGGAACACCGGGGAGCTGTTTTTT.

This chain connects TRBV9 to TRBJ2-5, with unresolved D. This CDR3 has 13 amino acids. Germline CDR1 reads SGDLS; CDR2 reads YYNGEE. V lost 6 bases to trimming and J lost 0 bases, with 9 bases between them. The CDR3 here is CASTSFDQETQYF. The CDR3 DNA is TGTGCCAGCACCTCTTTTGACCAAGAGACCCAGTACTTC.

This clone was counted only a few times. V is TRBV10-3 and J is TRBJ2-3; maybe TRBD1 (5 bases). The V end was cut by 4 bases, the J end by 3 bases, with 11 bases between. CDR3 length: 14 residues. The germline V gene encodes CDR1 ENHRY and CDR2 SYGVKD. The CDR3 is CAISGGWLTDTQYF. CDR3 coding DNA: TGTGCCATCAGTGGGGGCTGGCTAACAGATACGCAGTATTTT.

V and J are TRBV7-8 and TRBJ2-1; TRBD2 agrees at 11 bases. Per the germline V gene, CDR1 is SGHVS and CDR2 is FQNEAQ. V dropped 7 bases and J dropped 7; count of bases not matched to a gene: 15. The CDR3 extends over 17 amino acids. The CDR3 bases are TGTGCCAGCAAGACCGTCCCACTAGCGGGAGTCTGGAATGAGCAGTTCTTC. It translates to CASKTVPLAGVWNEQFF.

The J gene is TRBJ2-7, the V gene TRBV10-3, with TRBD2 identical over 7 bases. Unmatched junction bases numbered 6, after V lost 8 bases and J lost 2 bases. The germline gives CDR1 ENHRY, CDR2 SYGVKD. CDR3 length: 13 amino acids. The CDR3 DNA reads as TGTGCCATCGGGCTAGCGGAAACCTACGAGCAGTACTTC. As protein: CAIGLAETYEQYF.

The CDR3 is CASSPQGYGYTF. As DNA, the CDR3 is TGTGCCAGCAGCCCACAGGGCTATGGCTACACCTTC. The J gene is TRBJ1-2, the V gene TRBV9, with D perhaps TRBD1 (6 bases). Germline lookup yields CDR1 SGDLS and CDR2 YYNGEE. There are 12 residues in the CDR3. Trimming cost V 4 bases and J 4 bases, with 8 bases left between them.

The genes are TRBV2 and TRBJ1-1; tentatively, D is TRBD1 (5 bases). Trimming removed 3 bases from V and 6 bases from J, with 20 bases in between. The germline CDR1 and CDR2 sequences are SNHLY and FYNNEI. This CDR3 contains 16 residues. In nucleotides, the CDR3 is TGTGCCAGCAGTGACTTGTCCAGGGTCCTAAAACCTGAAGCTTTCTTT. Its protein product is CASSDLSRVLKPEAFF.

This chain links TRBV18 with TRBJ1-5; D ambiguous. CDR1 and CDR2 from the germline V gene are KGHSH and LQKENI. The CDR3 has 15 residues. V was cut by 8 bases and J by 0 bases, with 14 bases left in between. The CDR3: CASKPSGNSNQPQHF. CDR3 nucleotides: TGTGCCAGCAAACCTTCGGGAAATAGCAATCAGCCCCAGCATTTT.

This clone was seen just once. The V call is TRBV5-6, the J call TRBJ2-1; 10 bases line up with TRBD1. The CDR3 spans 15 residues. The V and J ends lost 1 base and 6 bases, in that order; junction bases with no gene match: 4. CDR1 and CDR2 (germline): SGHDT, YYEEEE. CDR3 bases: TGTGCCAGCAGCTTGAAGGGACAGGGGATCAATGAGCAGTTCTTC. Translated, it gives CASSLKGQGINEQFF.

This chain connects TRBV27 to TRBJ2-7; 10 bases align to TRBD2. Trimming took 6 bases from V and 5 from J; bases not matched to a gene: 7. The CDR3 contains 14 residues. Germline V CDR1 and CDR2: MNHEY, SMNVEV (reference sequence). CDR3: CASSRTSGDDEQYF. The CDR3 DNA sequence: TGTGCCAGCAGCCGTACTAGCGGGGACGACGAGCAGTACTTC.

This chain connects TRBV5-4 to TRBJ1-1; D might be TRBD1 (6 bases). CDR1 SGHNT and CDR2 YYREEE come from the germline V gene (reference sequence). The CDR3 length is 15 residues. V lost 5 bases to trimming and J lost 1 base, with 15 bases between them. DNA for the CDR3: TGTGCCAGCAGTCCCCTTGGGGGCCAGAACACTGAAGCTTTCTTT. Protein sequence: CASSPLGGQNTEAFF.

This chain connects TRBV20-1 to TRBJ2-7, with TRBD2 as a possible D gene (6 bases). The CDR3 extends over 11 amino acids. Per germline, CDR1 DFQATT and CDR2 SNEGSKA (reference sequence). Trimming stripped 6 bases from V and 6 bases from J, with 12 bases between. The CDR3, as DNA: TGCAGTGCGCCACTAGCTGGCGAGCAGTACTTC. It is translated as CSAPLAGEQYF.

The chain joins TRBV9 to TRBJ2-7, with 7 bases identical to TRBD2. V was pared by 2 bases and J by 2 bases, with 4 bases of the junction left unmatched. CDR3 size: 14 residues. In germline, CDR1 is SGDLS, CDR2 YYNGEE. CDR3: CASSVGGSTYEQYF. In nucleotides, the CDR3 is TGTGCCAGCAGCGTTGGCGGGAGCACCTACGAGCAGTACTTC. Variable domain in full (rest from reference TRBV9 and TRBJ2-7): DSGVTQTPKHLITATGQRVTLRCSPRSGDLSVYWYQQSLDQGLQFLIQYYNGEERAKGNILERFSAQQFPDLHSELNLSSLELGDSALYFCASSVGGSTYEQYFGPGTRLTVT.

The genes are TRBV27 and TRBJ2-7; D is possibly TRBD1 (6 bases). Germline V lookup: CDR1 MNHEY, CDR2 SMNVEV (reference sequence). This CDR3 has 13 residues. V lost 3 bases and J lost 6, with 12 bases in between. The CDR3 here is CASSLGQGSEQYF. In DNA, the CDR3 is TGTGCCAGCAGTTTGGGGCAGGGGAGCGAGCAGTACTTC.

For the CDR3, the DNA is TGTGCCAGTAGTTACAGGGGGACTGAAGCTTTCTTT. Protein product: CASSYRGTEAFF. J is TRBJ1-1 and V is TRBV19, with 8 bases identical to TRBD1. Germline trimming cut 5 bases from V and 5 bases from J; bases unmatched to any gene: 1. Germline CDR1 reads LNHDA; CDR2 reads SQIVND (reference sequence). The CDR3 is made up of 12 amino acids.

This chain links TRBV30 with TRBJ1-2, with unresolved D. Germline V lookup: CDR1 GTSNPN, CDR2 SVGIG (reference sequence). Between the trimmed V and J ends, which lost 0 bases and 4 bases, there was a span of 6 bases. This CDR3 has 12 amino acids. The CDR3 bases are TGTGCCTGGAGTGTACGAGGCTATGGCTACACCTTC. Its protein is CAWSVRGYGYTF.

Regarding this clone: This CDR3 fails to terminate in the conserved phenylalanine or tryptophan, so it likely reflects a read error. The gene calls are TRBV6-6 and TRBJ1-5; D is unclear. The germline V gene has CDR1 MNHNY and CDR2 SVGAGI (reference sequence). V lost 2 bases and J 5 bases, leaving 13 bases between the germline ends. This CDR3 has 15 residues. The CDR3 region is CASSYQDFGYQPQHV. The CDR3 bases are TGTGCCAGCAGTTACCAGGATTTCGGTTATCAGCCCCAGCATGTT.

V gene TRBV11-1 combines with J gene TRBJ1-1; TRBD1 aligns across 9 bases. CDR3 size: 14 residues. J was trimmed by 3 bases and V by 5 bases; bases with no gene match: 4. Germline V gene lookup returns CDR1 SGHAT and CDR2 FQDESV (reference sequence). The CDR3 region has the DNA TGTGCCAGCAGCAGCCGGACAGGGGACACTGAAGCTTTCTTT. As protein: CASSSRTGDTEAFF. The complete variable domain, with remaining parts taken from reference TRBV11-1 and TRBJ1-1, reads EAEVAQSPRYKITEKSQAVAFWCDPISGHATLYWYRQILGQGPELLVQFQDESVVDDSQLPKDRFSAERLKGVDSTLKIQPAELGDSAMYLCASSSRTGDTEAFFGQGTRLTVV.